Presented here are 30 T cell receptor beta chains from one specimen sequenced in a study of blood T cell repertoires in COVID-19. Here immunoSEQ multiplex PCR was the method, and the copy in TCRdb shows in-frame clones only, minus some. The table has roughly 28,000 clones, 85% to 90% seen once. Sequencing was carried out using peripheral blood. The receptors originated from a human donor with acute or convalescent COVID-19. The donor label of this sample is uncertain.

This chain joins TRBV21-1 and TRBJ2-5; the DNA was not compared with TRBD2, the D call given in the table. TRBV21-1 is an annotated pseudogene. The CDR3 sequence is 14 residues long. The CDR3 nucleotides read TGTGCCAGCAGCAAAGCGGGAGTCCAAGAGACCCAGTACTTC. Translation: CASSKAGVQETQYF.

This chain's CDR3 is CASSGQGARREKLFF. CDR3 coding DNA: TGTGCCAGCAGTGGACAGGGGGCCAGGCGGGAAAAACTGTTTTTT. This chain connects TRBV2 to TRBJ1-4, with 10 bases aligning to TRBD1. Germline CDR1 and CDR2: SNHLY and FYNNEI. CDR3 length: 15 amino acids. Trimming cost V 4 bases and J 8 bases; bases outside gene matches: 7.

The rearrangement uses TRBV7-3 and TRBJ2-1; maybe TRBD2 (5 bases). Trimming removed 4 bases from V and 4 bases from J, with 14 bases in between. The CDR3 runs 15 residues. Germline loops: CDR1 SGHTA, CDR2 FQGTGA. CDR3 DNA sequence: TGTGCCAGCAGCTCTGGAGGTATCCCTTACAATGAGCAGTTCTTC. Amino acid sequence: CASSSGGIPYNEQFF.

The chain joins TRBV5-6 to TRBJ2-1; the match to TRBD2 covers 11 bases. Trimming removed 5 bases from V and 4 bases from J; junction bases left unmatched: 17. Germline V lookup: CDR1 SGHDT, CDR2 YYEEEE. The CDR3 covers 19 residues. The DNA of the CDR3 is TGTGCCAGCAGGTCCGCCTTTAGCGGGAGGGCCGCCGGGTACAATGAGCAGTTCTTC. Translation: CASRSAFSGRAAGYNEQFF. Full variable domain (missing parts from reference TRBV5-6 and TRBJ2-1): DAGVTQSPTHLIKTRGQQVTLRCSPKSGHDTVSWYQQALGQGPQFIFQYYEEEERQRGNFPDRFSGHQFPNYSSELNVNALLLGDSALYLCASRSAFSGRAAGYNEQFFGPGTRLTVL.

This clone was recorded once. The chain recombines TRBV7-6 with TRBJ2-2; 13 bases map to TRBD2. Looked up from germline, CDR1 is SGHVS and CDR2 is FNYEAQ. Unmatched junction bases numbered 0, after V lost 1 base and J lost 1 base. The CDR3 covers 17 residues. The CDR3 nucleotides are TGTGCCAGCAGCTTAGGACTAGCGGGGGGGAACACCGGGGAGCTGTTTTTT. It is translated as CASSLGLAGGNTGELFF.

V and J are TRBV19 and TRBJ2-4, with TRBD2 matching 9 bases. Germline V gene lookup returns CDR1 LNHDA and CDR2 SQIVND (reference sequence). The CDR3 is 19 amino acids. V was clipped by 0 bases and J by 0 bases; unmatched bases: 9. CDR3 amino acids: CASSIDFTSGQLAKNIQYF. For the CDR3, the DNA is TGTGCCAGTAGTATAGATTTCACTAGCGGGCAGCTAGCCAAAAACATTCAGTACTTC.

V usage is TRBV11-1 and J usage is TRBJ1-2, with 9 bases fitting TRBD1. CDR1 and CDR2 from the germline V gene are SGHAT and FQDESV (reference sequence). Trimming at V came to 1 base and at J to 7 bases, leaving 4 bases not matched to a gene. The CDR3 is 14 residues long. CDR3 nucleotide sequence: TGTGCCAGCAGCTTAGACCGGGACAGGGTTGGCTACACCTTC. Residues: CASSLDRDRVGYTF.

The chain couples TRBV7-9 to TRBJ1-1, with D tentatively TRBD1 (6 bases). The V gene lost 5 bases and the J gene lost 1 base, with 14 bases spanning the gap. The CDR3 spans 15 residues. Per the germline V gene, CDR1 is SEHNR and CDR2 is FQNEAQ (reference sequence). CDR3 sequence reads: CASSRGVRGNTEAFF. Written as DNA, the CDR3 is TGTGCCAGCAGCAGGGGGGTGCGCGGGAACACTGAAGCTTTCTTT. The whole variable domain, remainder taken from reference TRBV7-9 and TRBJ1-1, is DTGVSQNPRHKITKRGQNVTFRCDPISEHNRLYWYRQTLGQGPEFLTYFQNEAQLEKSRLLSDRFSAERPKGSFSTLEIQRTEQGDSAMYLCASSRGVRGNTEAFFGQGTRLTVV.

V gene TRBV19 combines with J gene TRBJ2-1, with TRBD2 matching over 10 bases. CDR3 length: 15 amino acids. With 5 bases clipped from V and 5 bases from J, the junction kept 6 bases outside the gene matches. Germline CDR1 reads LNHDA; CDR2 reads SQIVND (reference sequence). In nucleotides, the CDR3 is TGTGCCAGTAGTTCGGGACTAGCGAAAGACAATGAGCAGTTCTTC. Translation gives CASSSGLAKDNEQFF.

The CDR3 is CASSLLSGTSGIFPLNIQYF. CDR3 DNA: TGCGCCAGCAGCCTCTTATCGGGGACTAGCGGGATCTTTCCCCTAAACATTCAGTACTTC. The rearrangement uses TRBV10-1 and TRBJ2-4, with TRBD2 matching over 13 bases. Germline V CDR1 and CDR2: WNHNN, SYGVQD (reference sequence). This CDR3 comprises 20 residues. V lost 6 bases and J lost 6; bases outside the gene matches: 20.

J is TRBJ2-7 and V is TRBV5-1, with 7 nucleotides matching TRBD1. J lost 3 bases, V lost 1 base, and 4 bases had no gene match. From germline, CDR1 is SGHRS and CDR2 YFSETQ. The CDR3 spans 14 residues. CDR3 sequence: CASSLRQGDYEQYF. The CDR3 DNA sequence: TGCGCCAGCAGCTTGAGGCAGGGGGACTACGAGCAGTACTTC.

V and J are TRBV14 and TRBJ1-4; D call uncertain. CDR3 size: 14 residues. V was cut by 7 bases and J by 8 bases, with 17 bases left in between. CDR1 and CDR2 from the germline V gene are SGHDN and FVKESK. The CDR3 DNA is TGTGCCAGCACATTCGGAGGGATCGGGGAAAAACTGTTTTTT. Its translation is CASTFGGIGEKLFF.

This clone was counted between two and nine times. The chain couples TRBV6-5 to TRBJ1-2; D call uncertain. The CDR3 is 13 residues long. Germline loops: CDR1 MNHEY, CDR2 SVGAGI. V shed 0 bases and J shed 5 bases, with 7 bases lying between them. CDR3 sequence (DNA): TGTGCCAGCAGTTACTCGGCGGGGTATGGCTACACCTTC. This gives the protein CASSYSAGYGYTF.

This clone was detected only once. The CDR3 DNA reads TGCGCCAGCAGACGGGGACTAGCGGGAGGGGGCACAGATACGCAGTATTTT. Translating it yields CASRRGLAGGGTDTQYF. V usage is TRBV5-1 and J usage is TRBJ2-3; 16 bases match TRBD2. This CDR3 is built from 17 residues. The trim removed 5 bases at V and 1 base at J, leaving 4 bases unmatched. The germline gives CDR1 SGHRS, CDR2 YFSETQ.

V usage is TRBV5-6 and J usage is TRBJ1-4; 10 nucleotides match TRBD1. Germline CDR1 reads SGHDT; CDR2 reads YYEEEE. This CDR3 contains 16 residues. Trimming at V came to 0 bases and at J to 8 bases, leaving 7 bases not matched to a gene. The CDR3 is CASSLVADRGGEKLFF. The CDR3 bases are TGTGCCAGCAGCTTGGTAGCGGACAGGGGGGGAGAAAAACTGTTTTTT. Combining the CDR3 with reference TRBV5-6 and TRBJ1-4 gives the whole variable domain DAGVTQSPTHLIKTRGQQVTLRCSPKSGHDTVSWYQQALGQGPQFIFQYYEEEERQRGNFPDRFSGHQFPNYSSELNVNALLLGDSALYLCASSLVADRGGEKLFFGSGTQLSVL.

In nucleotides, the CDR3 is TGTGCCAGCAGTGAAGACTCGGTCTACGAGCAGTACTTC. Translating it yields CASSEDSVYEQYF. The V and J genes are TRBV2 and TRBJ2-7; D is undetermined. The length of the CDR3 is 13 residues. Germline CDR1 SNHLY, CDR2 FYNNEI. V lost 1 base and J lost 3, with 7 bases in between.

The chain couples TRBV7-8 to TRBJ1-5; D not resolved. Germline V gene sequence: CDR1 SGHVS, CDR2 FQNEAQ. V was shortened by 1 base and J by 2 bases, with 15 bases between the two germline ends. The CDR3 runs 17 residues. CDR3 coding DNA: TGTGCCAGCAGCTTAGAGTCACTCGTTTTGGGCAATCAGCCCCAGCATTTT. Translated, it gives CASSLESLVLGNQPQHF.

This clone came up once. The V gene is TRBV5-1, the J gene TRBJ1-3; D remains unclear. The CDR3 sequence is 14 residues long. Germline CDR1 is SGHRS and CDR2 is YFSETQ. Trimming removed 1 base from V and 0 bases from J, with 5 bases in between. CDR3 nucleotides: TGCGCCAGCAGCTTGACAGTCTCTGGAAACACCATATATTTT. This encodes CASSLTVSGNTIYF.

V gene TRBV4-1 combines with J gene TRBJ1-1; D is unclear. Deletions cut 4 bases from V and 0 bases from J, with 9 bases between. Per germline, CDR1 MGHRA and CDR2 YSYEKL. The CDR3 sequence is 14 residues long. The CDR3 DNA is TGCGCCAGCAGCCGGGTCGGGGTGAACACTGAAGCTTTCTTT. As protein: CASSRVGVNTEAFF.

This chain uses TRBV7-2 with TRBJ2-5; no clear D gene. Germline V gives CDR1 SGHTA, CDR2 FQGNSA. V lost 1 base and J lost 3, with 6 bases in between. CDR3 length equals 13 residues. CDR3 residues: CASSLGQKETQYF. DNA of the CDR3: TGTGCCAGCAGCTTAGGGCAGAAAGAGACCCAGTACTTC.

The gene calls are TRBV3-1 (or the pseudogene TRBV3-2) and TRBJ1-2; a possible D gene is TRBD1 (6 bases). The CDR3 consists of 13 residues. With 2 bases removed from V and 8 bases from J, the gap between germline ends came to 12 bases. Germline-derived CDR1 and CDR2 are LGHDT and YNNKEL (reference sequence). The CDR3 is CASSQRTAGGYTF. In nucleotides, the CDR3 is TGTGCCAGCAGCCAACGGACAGCGGGAGGCTACACCTTC.

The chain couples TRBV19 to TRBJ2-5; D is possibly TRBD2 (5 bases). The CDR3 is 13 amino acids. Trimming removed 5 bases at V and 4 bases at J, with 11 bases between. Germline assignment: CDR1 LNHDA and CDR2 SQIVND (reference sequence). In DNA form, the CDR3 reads TGTGCCAGTAGTGCCTCGGGGTCAGAGACCCAGTACTTC. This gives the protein CASSASGSETQYF.

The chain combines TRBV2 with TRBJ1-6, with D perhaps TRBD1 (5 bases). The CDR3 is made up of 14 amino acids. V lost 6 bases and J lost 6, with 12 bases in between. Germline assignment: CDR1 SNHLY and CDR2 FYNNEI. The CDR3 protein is CASRLGLINSPLHF. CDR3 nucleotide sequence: TGTGCCAGCAGGTTGGGACTGATTAATTCACCCCTCCACTTT.

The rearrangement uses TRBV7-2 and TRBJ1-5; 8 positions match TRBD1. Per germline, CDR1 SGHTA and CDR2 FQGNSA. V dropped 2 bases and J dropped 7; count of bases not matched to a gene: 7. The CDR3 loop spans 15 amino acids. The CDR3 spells CASSLQQGEVQPQHF. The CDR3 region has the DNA TGTGCCAGCAGCTTACAACAGGGGGAGGTCCAGCCCCAGCATTTT.

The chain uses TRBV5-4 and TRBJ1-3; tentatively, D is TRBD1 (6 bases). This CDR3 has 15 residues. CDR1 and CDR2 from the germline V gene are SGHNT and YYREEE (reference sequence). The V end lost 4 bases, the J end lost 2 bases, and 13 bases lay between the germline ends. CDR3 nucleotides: TGTGCCAGCAGCCCGGACGGGGGGCCTGGAAACACCATATATTTT. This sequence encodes CASSPDGGPGNTIYF.

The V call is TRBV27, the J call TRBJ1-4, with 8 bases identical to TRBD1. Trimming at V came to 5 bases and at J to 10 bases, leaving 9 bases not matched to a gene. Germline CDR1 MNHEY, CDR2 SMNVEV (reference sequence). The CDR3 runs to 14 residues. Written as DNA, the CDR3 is TGTGCCAGCAGTGTAACCCAGGGGGCGGGAAAACTGTTTTTT. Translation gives CASSVTQGAGKLFF.

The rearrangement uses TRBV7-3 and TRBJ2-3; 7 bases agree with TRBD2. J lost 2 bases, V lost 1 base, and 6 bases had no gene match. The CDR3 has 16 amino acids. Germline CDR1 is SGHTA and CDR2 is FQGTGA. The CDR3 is CASSLRGRADTDTQYF. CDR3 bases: TGTGCCAGCAGCTTAAGAGGGAGGGCAGACACAGATACGCAGTATTTT.

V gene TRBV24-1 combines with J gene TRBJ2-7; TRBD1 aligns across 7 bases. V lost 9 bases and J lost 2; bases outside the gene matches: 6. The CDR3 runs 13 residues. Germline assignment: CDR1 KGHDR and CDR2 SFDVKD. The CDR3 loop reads CATEGAVPYEQYF. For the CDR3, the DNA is TGTGCCACCGAGGGGGCAGTGCCCTACGAGCAGTACTTC.

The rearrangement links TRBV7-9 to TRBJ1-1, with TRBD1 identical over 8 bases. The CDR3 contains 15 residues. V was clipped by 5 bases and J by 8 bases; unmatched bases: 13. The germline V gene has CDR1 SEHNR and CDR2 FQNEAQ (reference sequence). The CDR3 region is CASSIPTGVSSEAFF. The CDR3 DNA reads TGTGCCAGCAGCATCCCGACAGGGGTGTCGTCGGAAGCTTTCTTT. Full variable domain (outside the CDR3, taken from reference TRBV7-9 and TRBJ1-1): DTGVSQNPRHKITKRGQNVTFRCDPISEHNRLYWYRQTLGQGPEFLTYFQNEAQLEKSRLLSDRFSAERPKGSFSTLEIQRTEQGDSAMYLCASSIPTGVSSEAFFGQGTRLTVV.

CDR3 sequence (DNA): TGTGCCAGCTCACCTATTACAGGATCCTACAATGAGCAGTTCTTC. Translating it yields CASSPITGSYNEQFF. The chain is built from TRBV18 and TRBJ2-1, with D maybe TRBD1 (5 bases). From germline, CDR1 is KGHSH and CDR2 LQKENI. CDR3 length: 15 amino acids. With 3 bases removed from V and 1 base from J, the gap between germline ends came to 10 bases.